These 26 T cell receptor beta chains share one sample of origin, sequenced in a study of shared clonotypes between healthy human individuals. Libraries were prepared by immunoSEQ multiplex PCR; TCRdb keeps only in-frame clonotypes and omits some of them. The sample consists of about 1.5 million clones, roughly 97% of them appearing once. The sequenced sample was naive CD4+ T cells sorted from blood. The subset is: CD45RA+ positively selected. The receptor source for this set is a man younger than 45 in good health.

The chain links TRBV11-1 to TRBJ1-3, with D uncertain. Looked up from germline, CDR1 is SGHAT and CDR2 is FQDESV (reference sequence). V was pared by 3 bases and J by 0 bases, with 18 bases between. The CDR3 loop spans 18 amino acids. The CDR3 DNA sequence: TGTGCCAGCAGCTTGATATGCCGGGTCCGAAACTCTGGAAACACCATATATTTT. Translating it yields CASSLICRVRNSGNTIYF. Combining the CDR3 with reference TRBV11-1 and TRBJ1-3 gives the whole variable domain EAEVAQSPRYKITEKSQAVAFWCDPISGHATLYWYRQILGQGPELLVQFQDESVVDDSQLPKDRFSAERLKGVDSTLKIQPAELGDSAMYLCASSLICRVRNSGNTIYFGEGSWLTVV.

The count of this clone is one. The chain has TRBV5-1 and TRBJ2-3; TRBD1 agrees at 11 bases. The germline gives CDR1 SGHRS, CDR2 YFSETQ. J was trimmed by 9 bases and V by 4 bases; bases with no gene match: 4. The CDR3 is 13 residues long. CDR3: CASSKGDRGTQYF. The CDR3 region has the DNA TGCGCCAGCAGCAAGGGGGACAGGGGGACGCAGTATTTT. Combining the CDR3 with reference TRBV5-1 and TRBJ2-3 gives the whole variable domain KAGVTQTPRYLIKTRGQQVTLSCSPISGHRSVSWYQQTPGQGLQFLFEYFSETQRNKGNFPGRFSGRQFSNSRSEMNVSTLELGDSALYLCASSKGDRGTQYFGPGTRLTVL.

The chain recombines TRBV5-4 with TRBJ2-7; a possible D gene is TRBD2 (6 bases). V was clipped by 2 bases and J by 2 bases, with 14 bases between them. In germline, CDR1 is SGHNT, CDR2 YYREEE (reference sequence). The CDR3 sequence is 15 residues long. In DNA, the CDR3 is TGTGCCAGCAGCTTAGGACGGGAGTCCCCCTACGAGCAGTACTTC. It yields the protein CASSLGRESPYEQYF.

The J gene is TRBJ2-2, the V gene TRBV19; 11 nucleotides line up with TRBD2. V trimming: 8 bases; J trimming: 3 bases; junction bases outside the gene matches: 8. The V gene's germline CDR1 is LNHDA and CDR2 SQIVND (reference sequence). CDR3 length equals 16 residues. CDR3 in amino acids: CASAKGSGRDTGELFF. In DNA, the CDR3 is TGTGCCAGTGCCAAAGGTAGCGGGAGGGACACCGGGGAGCTGTTTTTT.

The CDR3 reads CASSWGTSGRRSTDTQYF. The DNA for the CDR3 is TGTGCCAGCAGCTGGGGGACTAGCGGGAGGAGGAGCACAGATACGCAGTATTTT. The V gene is TRBV7-9, the J gene TRBJ2-3; 15 bases line up with TRBD2. This CDR3 is 18 amino acids long. Trimming cost V 4 bases and J 0 bases; bases outside gene matches: 5. Germline lookup yields CDR1 SEHNR and CDR2 FQNEAQ (reference sequence).

The CDR3 sequence is CASRTGGVYEQYF. DNA for the CDR3: TGTGCCAGCAGGACAGGGGGAGTCTACGAGCAGTACTTC. The genes are TRBV6-6 and TRBJ2-7; 9 bases agree with TRBD1. Trimming at V came to 6 bases and at J to 3 bases, leaving 3 bases not matched to a gene. CDR3 length equals 13 residues. Germline-derived CDR1 and CDR2 are MNHNY and SVGAGI (reference sequence).

The chain couples TRBV4-2 to TRBJ2-1; D uncertain. CDR1 is LGHNA, CDR2 YNFKEQ, per germline. With 1 base removed from V and 1 base from J, the gap between germline ends came to 5 bases. There are 14 residues in the CDR3. The CDR3 here is CASSQGGSYNEQFF. The CDR3 coding sequence is TGTGCCAGCAGCCAAGGTGGGTCCTACAATGAGCAGTTCTTC.

V and J are TRBV1 and TRBJ2-6. TRBV1 corresponds to a pseudogene. This CDR3 has 21 residues. This CDR3 reads CTSSGWGLCTKSGSRANVLTF. CDR3 sequence (DNA): TGCACCAGCAGCGGATGGGGTTTGTGCACAAAGTCGGGCAGTCGGGCCAACGTCCTGACTTTC.

This sequence joins TRBV23-1 and TRBJ1-1; TRBD1 aligns across 8 bases. TRBV23-1 counts as an open reading frame of uncertain function. Trimming removed 6 bases from V and 5 bases from J; junction bases left unmatched: 17. This CDR3 comprises 17 residues. The CDR3, as DNA: TGCGCCAGCAGAATAGTACTGACAGGGGCCTTGGAAACTGAAGCTTTCTTT. Translating gives CASRIVLTGALETEAFF.

V and J are TRBV9 and TRBJ2-1; D is possibly TRBD2 (5 bases). Trimming removed 4 bases from V and 4 bases from J, with 18 bases in between. Germline V CDR1 and CDR2: SGDLS, YYNGEE. The CDR3 spans 16 residues. DNA of the CDR3: TGTGCCAGCAGCCCGTTGAGCGGAGCCCTTTACAATGAGCAGTTCTTC. This sequence encodes CASSPLSGALYNEQFF.

The chain combines TRBV6-5 with TRBJ2-7; either TRBD1 or TRBD2 may fit D (5 bases each). Germline V gives CDR1 MNHEY, CDR2 SVGAGI. V was pared by 6 bases and J by 0 bases, with 12 bases between. This CDR3 spans 14 amino acids. In DNA form, the CDR3 reads TGTGCCAGCAGAACCGGGACGGCCTCCTACGAGCAGTACTTC. Translated, it gives CASRTGTASYEQYF.

On this clone: The same CDR3 also results from other DNA sequences found in this sample. The chain joins TRBV19 to TRBJ2-7; 11 bases line up with TRBD1. CDR3 size: 15 residues. V shed 4 bases, J shed 4 bases, and the junction held 6 bases outside the gene matches. Germline CDR1 is LNHDA and CDR2 is SQIVND (reference sequence). This CDR3 is CASSNTGTGGYEQYF. CDR3 nucleotide sequence: TGTGCCAGTAGTAATACCGGGACAGGGGGTTACGAGCAGTACTTC.

The gene calls are TRBV4-3 and TRBJ2-1, with D possibly being TRBD2 (5 bases). Germline assignment: CDR1 LGHNA and CDR2 YSLEER. V was cut by 1 base and J by 4 bases, with 14 bases left in between. This CDR3 is built from 16 residues. The CDR3 here is CASSQGRAESYNEQFF. CDR3 DNA: TGCGCCAGCAGCCAAGGGCGGGCAGAATCTTACAATGAGCAGTTCTTC.

V gene TRBV10-3 combines with J gene TRBJ1-1, with D perhaps matching TRBD1 (6 bases). The length of the CDR3 is 15 residues. V lost 5 bases and J lost 4, with 17 bases in between. CDR1 ENHRY and CDR2 SYGVKD come from the germline V gene. CDR3 loop: CAISLRGRGGTEAFF. The CDR3 bases are TGTGCCATCAGTCTACGAGGCAGGGGCGGCACTGAAGCTTTCTTT.

The chain combines TRBV7-9 with TRBJ1-4; the D is unclear. CDR1 is SEHNR and CDR2 is FQNEAQ in the germline V gene (reference sequence). Trimming pared 0 bases from V and 8 bases from J, leaving 10 bases between. The CDR3 is 14 residues long. The DNA for the CDR3 is TGTGCCAGCAGCTTAGCTGGCCTAGGGGAAAAACTGTTTTTT. This sequence encodes CASSLAGLGEKLFF.

This rearrangement joins TRBV15 to TRBJ2-7; D gene ambiguous. Germline V lookup: CDR1 LNHNV, CDR2 YYDKDF (reference sequence). The CDR3 is made up of 16 amino acids. Trimming removed 5 bases at V and 6 bases at J, with 23 bases between. As DNA, the CDR3 is TGTGCCACCAGCCGTGGCCAAGGGATCAAGGTCTCCGAGCAGTACTTC. Translating gives CATSRGQGIKVSEQYF.

The chain couples TRBV2 to TRBJ1-5; a weak D match, TRBD1 (6 bases). The germline gives CDR1 SNHLY, CDR2 FYNNEI. The CDR3 runs 15 residues. V was trimmed by 4 bases and J by 2 bases, leaving 12 bases between them. For the CDR3, the DNA is TGTGCCAGCAGTGTATCGGCAGGGGGCAATCAGCCCCAGCATTTT. Translation: CASSVSAGGNQPQHF.

Written as DNA, the CDR3 is TGCGCCAGCAGCTTATCACTAGCGGGAGGTGGTGAGACCCAGTACTTC. It is translated as CASSLSLAGGGETQYF. The chain joins TRBV5-1 to TRBJ2-5; 12 bases line up with TRBD2. The germline gives CDR1 SGHRS, CDR2 YFSETQ. CDR3 length: 16 residues. V lost 2 bases to trimming and J lost 5 bases; unmatched junction nucleotides: 7.

Concerning this clone: The germline gene is not matched at one end of the junction; a read error may be the cause. The rearrangement joins TRBV6-1 to TRBJ1-3, with a weak D call TRBD1 (5 bases). The CDR3 totals 13 residues. CDR1 and CDR2 (germline): MNHNS, SASEGT. The CDR3 region has the DNA TGTGCCGGCAGGGACCTCTCTGGAAACACCATATATTTT. Encoded protein: CAGRDLSGNTIYF.

CDR3 in DNA: TGTGCCAGCAGCTTACCAGATACGCAGTATTTT. Translated: CASSLPDTQYF. J is TRBJ2-3 and V is TRBV11-3, with unresolved D. Germline loops: CDR1 SGHNT, CDR2 YENEEA. The V end was cut by 2 bases, the J end by 4 bases, with 1 base between. The CDR3 loop spans 11 amino acids.

This clone was found a few times. The rearrangement joins TRBV15 to TRBJ2-3; D not certain. Per the germline V gene, CDR1 is LNHNV and CDR2 is YYDKDF (reference sequence). V shed 3 bases and J shed 5 bases, with 6 bases lying between them. This CDR3 has 12 residues. The CDR3 sequence: CATSRGIDTQYF. CDR3 DNA: TGTGCCACCAGCAGGGGGATAGATACGCAGTATTTT.

The sample holds one count of this clone. V and J are TRBV6-1 and TRBJ1-2, with D possibly being TRBD1 (5 bases). Germline-derived CDR1 and CDR2 are MNHNS and SASEGT. This CDR3 region has 17 residues. Trimming took off 4 bases at V and 6 bases at J, with 24 bases between the two ends. The CDR3 DNA sequence: TGTGCCAGCAGTGCGCTCTCCGGGACCGTGGCCTTGCATGGCTACACCTTC. Its protein product is CASSALSGTVALHGYTF.

This clone was seen once. The genes are TRBV11-3 and TRBJ2-5; 10 bases match TRBD1. From germline, CDR1 is SGHNT and CDR2 YENEEA. The CDR3 runs to 13 residues. Germline trimming cut 9 bases from V and 5 bases from J; bases unmatched to any gene: 6. The CDR3 spells CARIPGQGETQYF. The CDR3 coding sequence is TGTGCCAGAATCCCGGGACAGGGGGAGACCCAGTACTTC.

The CDR3 bases are TGCGCCAGCAGTCCCTACAGACTTATCCGGGACCCCAGGGAGCTGTTTTTT. Its protein product is CASSPYRLIRDPRELFF. The chain links TRBV10-1 to TRBJ2-2; D may be TRBD1 or TRBD2 (5 bases each). The length of the CDR3 is 17 residues. V lost 5 bases to trimming and J lost 9 bases, with 25 bases between them. Germline lookup yields CDR1 WNHNN and CDR2 SYGVQD (reference sequence).

In regard to this clone: The sample contains more than one DNA sequence encoding this CDR3. The chain combines TRBV6-5 with TRBJ2-7, with a possible D match to TRBD2 (6 bases). Germline lookup yields CDR1 MNHEY and CDR2 SVGAGI. V dropped 2 bases and J dropped 0 bases, with 8 bases sitting between them. The CDR3 extends over 14 amino acids. CDR3 amino acids: CASSYGGTSYEQYF. CDR3 bases: TGTGCCAGCAGTTACGGCGGGACCTCCTACGAGCAGTACTTC.

This clone showed up just once. Other DNA sequences of this sample code for an identical CDR3. J is TRBJ1-2 and V is TRBV5-4, with TRBD1 matching 7 bases. This CDR3 comprises 14 residues. Looked up from germline, CDR1 is SGHNT and CDR2 is YYREEE (reference sequence). Trimming at V came to 0 bases and at J to 3 bases, leaving 2 bases not matched to a gene. CDR3 DNA sequence: TGTGCCAGCAGCTTGGGTCAGGGGGACTATGGCTACACCTTC. Amino acids: CASSLGQGDYGYTF.